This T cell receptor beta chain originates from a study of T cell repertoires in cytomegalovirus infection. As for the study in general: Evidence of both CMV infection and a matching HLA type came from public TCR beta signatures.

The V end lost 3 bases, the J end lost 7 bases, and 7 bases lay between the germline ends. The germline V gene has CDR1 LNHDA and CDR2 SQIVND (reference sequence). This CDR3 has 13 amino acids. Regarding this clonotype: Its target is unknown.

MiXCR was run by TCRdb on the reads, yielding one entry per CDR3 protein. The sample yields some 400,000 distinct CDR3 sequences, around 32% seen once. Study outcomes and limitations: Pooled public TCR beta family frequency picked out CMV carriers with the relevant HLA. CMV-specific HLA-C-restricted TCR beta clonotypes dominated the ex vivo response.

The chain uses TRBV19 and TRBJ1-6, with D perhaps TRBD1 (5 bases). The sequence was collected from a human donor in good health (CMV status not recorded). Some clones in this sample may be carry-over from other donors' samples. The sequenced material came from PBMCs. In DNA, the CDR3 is TGTGCCAGTAGTATTAAGGGGAATTCACCCCTCCACTTT. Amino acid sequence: CASSIKGNSPLHF.